This entry features one T cell receptor (beta chain) sequence. The antigen is not known. This sample was included in a study of CD8 T cells in Susac syndrome. Random hexamers primed reverse transcription of about 0.45 to 1 ug RNA. With immunoSEQ multiplex PCR, TCR beta CDR3 was amplified across 54 Vbeta and 13 Jbeta. TCRdb used MiXCR to reprocess the immunoSEQ multiplex PCR reads, holding one entry per CDR3 protein. The sample consists of over 350,000 distinct CDR3 sequences, more than 80% of them appearing once. V was cut by 4 bases and J by 4 bases, with 11 bases left in between. The germline V gene has CDR1 SQVTM and CDR2 ANQGSEA. The CDR3 runs to 13 residues. Study-wide points: As acknowledged by the study, its TCR sequencing and HLA analysis included a relatively small number of individuals.

From blood CD8+ and CD4+ T cells, TCR beta sequences were generated. Negative isolation yielded CD8+ and CD4+ T cells; FACS enriched TEMRA cells. The receptor was isolated from a human donor with multiple sclerosis. The sample was CD8+ T cells from PBMCs. The chain links TRBV29-1 to TRBJ2-1; D may be TRBD1 (6 bases). The CDR3: CSVAGAGYNEQFF. CDR3 coding DNA: TGCAGCGTTGCAGGGGCCGGATACAATGAGCAGTTCTTC.